This T cell receptor beta chain was profiled in a study of cytomegalovirus exposure and HLA in healthy donors. This clone has just a few counts. Antigen: not known. Overall study findings and caveats: Rarity held for most TCR sequences, but there were some public TCRs that occurred in many donors. With later analysis, a missense DCLRE1C variant became linked to TCR beta V- and J-gene trimming. The authors listed some 160 TCR beta chains as cytomegalovirus-associated.

This PCR relied on a set of 60 Vbeta primers and 13 Jbeta primers. Here immunoSEQ multiplex PCR was the method, and the copy in TCRdb shows in-frame clones only, minus some. The table has 200,000 or so clones, 84% seen once. Trimming stripped 6 bases from V and 6 bases from J, with 11 bases between. Germline V lookup: CDR1 MNHEY, CDR2 SVGAGI. The CDR3 is made up of 13 amino acids. This chain joins TRBV6-5 and TRBJ1-4; D is ambiguous. The clonotype comes from a boy between 10 and 17 years old in good health and CMV-seronegative. Sequencing was performed on PBMCs. The CDR3: CASSPDGDEKLFF. In DNA form, the CDR3 reads TGTGCCAGCAGCCCTGACGGAGATGAAAAACTGTTTTTT.